Reported below is one T cell receptor beta chain. Its antigen remains unidentified. These data originate in a study of OX40 agonist ivuxolimab in advanced cancers. For the study at large: Patients with prior anti-PD-1, anti-PD-L1 or anti-CTLA-4 therapy were eligible; about 40% had some.

Prior autoimmune disease or systemic immunosuppression barred patients. The germline CDR1 and CDR2 sequences are SGHDT and YYEEEE. V trimming: 5 bases; J trimming: 4 bases; junction bases outside the gene matches: 4. The CDR3 spans 13 residues. The table came from immunoSEQ multiplex PCR; TCRdb's copy has only in-frame clones and leaves some out. The profile shows about 25,000 clones, 70% to 80% of them singletons. Study observations and caveats: Among the lowest peripheral clonal expansion occurred in 0.1-3.0 mg/kg partial responders. No antigen was identified for the clonally expanded peripheral T cells.

The material was CD4+ or CD8+ T cells sorted from blood, obtained in a trial of the OX40 agonist ivuxolimab. The receptor's source is an adult with an advanced solid tumor such as melanoma, head and neck, liver or kidney cancer. The rearrangement joins TRBV5-6 to TRBJ1-1; 8 nucleotides align to TRBD1. CDR3 amino acids: CASSTTGGTEAFF. CDR3 bases: TGTGCCAGCAGTACCACAGGGGGCACTGAAGCTTTCTTT.